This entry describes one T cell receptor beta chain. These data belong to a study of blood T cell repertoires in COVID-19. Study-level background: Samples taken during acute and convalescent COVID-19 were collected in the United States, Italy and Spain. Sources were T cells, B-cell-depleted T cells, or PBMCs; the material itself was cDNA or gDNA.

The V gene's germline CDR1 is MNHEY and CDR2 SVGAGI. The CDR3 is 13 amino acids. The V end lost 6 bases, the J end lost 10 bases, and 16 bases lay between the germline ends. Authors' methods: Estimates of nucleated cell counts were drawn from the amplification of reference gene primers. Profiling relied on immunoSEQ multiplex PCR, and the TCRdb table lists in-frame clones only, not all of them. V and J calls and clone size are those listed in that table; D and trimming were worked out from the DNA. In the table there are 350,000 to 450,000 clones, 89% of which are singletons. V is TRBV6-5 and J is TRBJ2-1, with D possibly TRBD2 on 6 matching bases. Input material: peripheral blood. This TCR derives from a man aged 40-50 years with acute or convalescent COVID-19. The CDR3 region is CASSAHAAGEQFF. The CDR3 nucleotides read TGTGCCAGCAGCGCCCACGCGGCGGGGGAGCAGTTCTTC.